This T cell receptor beta chain was captured by sequencing in a study of T cell changes during pregnancy in multiple sclerosis. Germline values: CDR1 MNHNS, CDR2 SASEGT. The CDR3 contains 15 residues. V was shortened by 5 bases and J by 11 bases, with 21 bases between the two germline ends. Data came from immunoSEQ multiplex PCR; TCRdb stores just in-frame clones and leaves some out. The data contain approximately 59,000 clones, roughly 95% of them singletons. This sample comprised CD4+ T cells from peripheral blood mononuclear cells, obtained before pregnancy. The V gene is TRBV6-1, the J gene TRBJ2-2, with a possible D match to TRBD1 (6 bases). The TCR originated in a female donor with multiple sclerosis, enrolled in a pregnancy study. The CDR3 reads CASSFLDSPPRELFF. In DNA, the CDR3 is TGTGCCAGCAGTTTTTTGGACAGCCCACCGCGTGAGCTGTTTTTT.